This T cell receptor (beta chain) originates from a study of blood T cells in healthy people across ages. Whole-study findings and limits: Higher naive T cell percentage went strongly together with higher TCR beta diversity.

The V and J ends lost 7 bases and 4 bases respectively, with 10 bases between them. The CDR3 is 12 residues long. Germline V CDR1 and CDR2: MNHNY, SVGAGI (reference sequence). As concerns this clonotype: Its antigen remains unidentified.

A second about 7 to 11 cycle PCR used barcoded and J-beta primers. In TCRdb, the 5' RACE reads were re-called with MiXCR into one record per CDR3 protein. This repertoire shows 1.5 million to 2 million distinct CDR3 sequences, around half found once; its top ten account for more than 2%. The clonotype originates from a woman aged 40 to 50 in good health. The V and J genes are TRBV6-6 and TRBJ1-2; D remains ambiguous. The sample taken for sequencing was blood. The CDR3 spells CASNRGTYGYTF. CDR3 nucleotide sequence: TGTGCCAGCAACCGGGGTACCTATGGCTACACCTTC.